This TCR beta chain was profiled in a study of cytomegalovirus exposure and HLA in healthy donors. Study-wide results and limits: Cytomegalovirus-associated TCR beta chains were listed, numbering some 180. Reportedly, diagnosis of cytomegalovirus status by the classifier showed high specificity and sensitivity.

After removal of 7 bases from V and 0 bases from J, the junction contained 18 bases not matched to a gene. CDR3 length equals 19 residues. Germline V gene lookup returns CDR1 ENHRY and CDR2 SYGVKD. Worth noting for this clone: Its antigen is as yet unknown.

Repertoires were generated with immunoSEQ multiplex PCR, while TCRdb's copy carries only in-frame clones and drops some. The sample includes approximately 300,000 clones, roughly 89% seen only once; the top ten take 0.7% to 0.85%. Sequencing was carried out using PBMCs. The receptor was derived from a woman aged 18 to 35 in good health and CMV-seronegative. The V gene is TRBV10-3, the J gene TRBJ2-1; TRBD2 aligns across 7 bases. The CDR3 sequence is CAITQDGRPLADSYNEQFF. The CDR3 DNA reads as TGTGCCATCACCCAAGACGGGAGGCCTCTAGCGGACTCCTACAATGAGCAGTTCTTC.